Sequencing of this TCR beta chain was carried out in a study of T cell repertoires in ileal Crohn's disease. At the level of the study: M0 samples are biopsies from inflamed ileum in the resection specimen.

V was trimmed by 5 bases and J by 1 base, leaving 15 bases between them. The CDR3 is 16 amino acids. From germline, CDR1 is KGHSH and CDR2 LQKENI. Method: immunoSEQ multiplex PCR; TCRdb's copy keeps in-frame clones and lacks some. The sample holds some 6,000 clones, about 80% seen once. Regarding time point: inflamed ileum from the surgical specimen. The study, taken as a whole, reports: Every patient over 26.8% clonality showed endoscopic recurrence.

Details on this clone: The antigen remains unidentified.

Specimen: ileal tissue. The rearrangement uses TRBV18 and TRBJ1-5; weak D call: TRBD1 (6 bases). This sequence was found in an adult with Crohn's disease. CDR3 bases: TGTGCCAGCTCAGGGGGGGGCCCGGGGAGCAATCAGCCCCAGCATTTT. Protein product: CASSGGGPGSNQPQHF.